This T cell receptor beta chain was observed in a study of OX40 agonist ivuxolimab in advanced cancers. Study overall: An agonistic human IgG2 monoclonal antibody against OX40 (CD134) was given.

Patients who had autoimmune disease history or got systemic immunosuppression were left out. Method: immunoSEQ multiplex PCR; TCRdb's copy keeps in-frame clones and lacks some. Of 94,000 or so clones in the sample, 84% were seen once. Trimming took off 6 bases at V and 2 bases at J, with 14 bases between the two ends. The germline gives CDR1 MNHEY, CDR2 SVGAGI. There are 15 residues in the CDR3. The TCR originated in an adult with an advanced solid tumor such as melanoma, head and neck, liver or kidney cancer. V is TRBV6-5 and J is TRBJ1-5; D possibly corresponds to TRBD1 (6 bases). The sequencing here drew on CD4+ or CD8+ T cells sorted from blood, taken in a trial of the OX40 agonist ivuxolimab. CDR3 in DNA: TGTGCCAGCAGGGAAACAGGGAGGGGCAATCAGCCCCAGCATTTT. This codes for CASRETGRGNQPQHF.